This T cell receptor (beta chain) is from a study of blood T cells in healthy people across ages. Overall study findings and caveats: Estimates of total diversity, which came from one million sequenced T cells, were considered to be underestimates.

A second PCR, run for about 6 to 12 cycles, used a sample-barcoded 5' primer plus a J-beta primer mix. Every cDNA molecule carried a tag from a template-switch adaptor bearing 12 random nucleotides. TCRdb used MiXCR to reprocess the 5' RACE reads, holding one entry per CDR3 protein. The top ten hold 5% to 7% of the sample, which has around 1.5 million distinct CDR3 sequences, roughly 59% seen once. Sample donors were healthy Caucasian individuals that came from Russia, aged 6 to 90. This CDR3 comprises 13 residues. In germline, CDR1 is MRHNA, CDR2 SNTAGT. Regarding this clonotype: As yet, its antigen is unknown.

The source material was blood. The receptor was derived from a man aged 18-30 years in good health. This chain links TRBV6-4 with TRBJ2-1, with unresolved D. Gene TRBJ2-7 matches the end of the DNA better, so the J call may be wrong. CDR3 in DNA: TGTGCCAGCAGTGACTCGACCTACAATGAGCAGTACTTC. Its translation: CASSDSTYNEQYF.